This T cell receptor (beta chain) emerged from a study of molecular identifiers for immune sequencing clone quantification. Regarding the study as a whole: Shared barcodes on identical TCR molecules could underestimate the sizes of highly expanded clones.

The V and J ends lost 7 bases and 6 bases, in that order; junction bases with no gene match: 6. The CDR3 consists of 15 residues. Per germline, CDR1 SEHNR and CDR2 FQNEAQ (reference sequence). This clonotype was seen many times. What it binds is unknown. TCRdb itself ran the PCR reads through MiXCR, one entry per CDR3 protein. The data contain hundreds of thousands of distinct CDR3 sequences, about 20% of them singletons. This sequence joins TRBV7-9 and TRBJ2-2; 12 bases are a match to TRBD1. The clonotype comes from a human donor in good health. Some libraries in this study had Jurkat cell RNA spiked in. Sequencing used naive CD8+ T cells from blood, with Jurkat cell RNA spiked in. Regarding subset: FACS-sorted CD8+CD4-CCR7+CD45RA+ naive T cells. The chain's CDR3 is CASTPGQGASGELFF. The CDR3 region has the DNA TGTGCCAGCACTCCGGGACAGGGGGCTTCCGGGGAGCTGTTTTTT.